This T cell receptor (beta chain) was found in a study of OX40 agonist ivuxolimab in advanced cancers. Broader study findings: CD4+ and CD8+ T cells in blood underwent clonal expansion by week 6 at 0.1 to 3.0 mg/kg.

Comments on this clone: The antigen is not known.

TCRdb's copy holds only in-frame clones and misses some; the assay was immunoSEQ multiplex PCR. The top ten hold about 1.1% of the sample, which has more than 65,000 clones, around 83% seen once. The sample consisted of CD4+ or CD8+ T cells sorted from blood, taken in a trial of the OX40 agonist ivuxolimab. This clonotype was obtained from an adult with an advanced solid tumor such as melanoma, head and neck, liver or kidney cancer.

CDR3 loop: CASSLTTSGARGYF. DNA of the CDR3: TGTGCCAGCAGTTTAACGACTAGCGGGGCGAGGGGGTATTTT. This rearrangement joins TRBV27 to TRBJ2-3; the match to TRBD2 covers 11 bases. J lost 14 bases, V lost 2 bases, and 9 bases had no gene match. Germline V gene lookup returns CDR1 MNHEY and CDR2 SMNVEV (reference sequence). The CDR3 totals 14 residues.